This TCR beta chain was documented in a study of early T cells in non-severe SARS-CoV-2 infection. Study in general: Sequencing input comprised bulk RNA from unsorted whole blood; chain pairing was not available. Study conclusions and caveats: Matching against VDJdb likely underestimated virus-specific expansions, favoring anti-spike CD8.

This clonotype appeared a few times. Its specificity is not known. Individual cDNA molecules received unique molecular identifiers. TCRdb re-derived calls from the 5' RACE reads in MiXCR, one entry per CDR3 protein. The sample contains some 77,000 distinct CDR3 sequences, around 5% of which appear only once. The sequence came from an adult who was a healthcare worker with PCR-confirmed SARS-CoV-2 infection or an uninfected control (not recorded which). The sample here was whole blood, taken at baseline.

CDR3 DNA sequence: TGTGCCGGCGGGACTCCGGGGGGCTATGGCTACACCTTC. Translation gives CAGGTPGGYGYTF. V gene TRBV28 combines with J gene TRBJ1-2; D might be TRBD1 (5 bases). V was clipped by 11 bases and J by 4 bases, with 17 bases between them. Germline CDR1 MDHEN, CDR2 SYDVKM. The CDR3 is 13 amino acids.